This T cell receptor beta chain appears in the sequencing data of a study of T cells in Graves' hyperthyroidism and ophthalmopathy. The wider study: Peripheral blood samples were taken at initial diagnosis, prior to any treatment. Study-wide results and limits: Within blood appeared most thyroid clonotypes that had expanded above 0.001.

On this clonotype: Its specificity is not known.

Fresh peripheral blood, approximately 10 ml, was the source of the PBMCs. The trim removed 3 bases at V and 8 bases at J, leaving 6 bases unmatched. This CDR3 contains 13 residues. The germline CDR1 and CDR2 sequences are LGHNA and YSLEER. Regions amplified from RNA transcripts were the TCR beta CDR3 regions. HTBI primers were the set used in a first-round RT-PCR of the TCR CDR3. TCRdb re-called the multiplex PCR reads with MiXCR, one entry per CDR3 protein. The sample consists of a few hundred thousand distinct CDR3 sequences, 20% to 25% of them appearing once. The sample was blood. This receptor was identified in a woman between 70 and 85 years old with Graves' ophthalmopathy. The chain is built from TRBV4-3 and TRBJ1-2, with TRBD1 matching over 7 bases. The CDR3: CASSHVRGEGYTF. The CDR3 DNA sequence: TGCGCCAGCAGCCACGTCAGGGGGGAAGGCTACACCTTC.